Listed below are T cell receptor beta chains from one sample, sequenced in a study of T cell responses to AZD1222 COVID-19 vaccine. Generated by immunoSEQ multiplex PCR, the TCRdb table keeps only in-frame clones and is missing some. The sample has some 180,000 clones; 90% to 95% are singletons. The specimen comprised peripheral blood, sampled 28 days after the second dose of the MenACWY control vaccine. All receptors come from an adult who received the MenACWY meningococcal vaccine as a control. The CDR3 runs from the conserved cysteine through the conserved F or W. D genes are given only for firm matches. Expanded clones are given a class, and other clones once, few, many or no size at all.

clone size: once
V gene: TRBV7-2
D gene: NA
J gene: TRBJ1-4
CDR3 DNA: TGTGCCAGCAGCTCAAGTTGGGTACTCAATGAAAAACTGTTTTTT
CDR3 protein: CASSSSWVLNEKLFF

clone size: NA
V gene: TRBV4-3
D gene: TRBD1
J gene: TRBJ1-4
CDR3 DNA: TGCGCCAGCAGCCAAGATCGGACAGGGGAGGCCCAACTTTTT
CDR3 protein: CASSQDRTGEAQLF

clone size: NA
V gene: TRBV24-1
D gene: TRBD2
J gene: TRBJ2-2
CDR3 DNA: TGTGCCACCAGTGGGACGCTTGCCGGGGGGACCGGGGAGCTGTTTTTT
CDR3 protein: CATSGTLAGGTGELFF

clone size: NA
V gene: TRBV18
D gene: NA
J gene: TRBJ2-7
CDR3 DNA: TGTGCCAGCTCACCACCGATGCTGGGCTACGAGCAGTACTTC
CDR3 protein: CASSPPMLGYEQYF

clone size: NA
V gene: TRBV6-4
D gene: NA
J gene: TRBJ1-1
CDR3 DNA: TGTGCCAGCAGTGTGACAGCTGACACTGAAGCTTTCTTT
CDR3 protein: CASSVTADTEAFF

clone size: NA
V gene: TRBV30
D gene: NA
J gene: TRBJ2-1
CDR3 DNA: TGTGCCTGGAGGGATAGGAGGCTCGTTTACAATGAGCAGTTCTTC
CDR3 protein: CAWRDRRLVYNEQFF

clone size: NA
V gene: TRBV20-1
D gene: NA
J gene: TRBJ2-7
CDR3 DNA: TGCAGTGCTAGGACAGGTTACGAGCAGTACTTC
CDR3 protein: CSARTGYEQYF

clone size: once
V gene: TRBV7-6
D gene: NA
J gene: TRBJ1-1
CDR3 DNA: TGTGCCAGCAGCCGGGGACATTTGAACACTGAAGCTTTCTTT
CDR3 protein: CASSRGHLNTEAFF

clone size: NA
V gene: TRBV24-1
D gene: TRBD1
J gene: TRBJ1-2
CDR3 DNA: TGTGCCACCAGTGATTCCGGGGGACAGGGTAACTATGGCTACACCTTC
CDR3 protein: CATSDSGGQGNYGYTF

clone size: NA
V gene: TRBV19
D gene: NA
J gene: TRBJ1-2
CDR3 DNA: TGTGCCAGTAGCCCAAGGGTGCACCAGGGAGATGGCTACACCTTC
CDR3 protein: CASSPRVHQGDGYTF

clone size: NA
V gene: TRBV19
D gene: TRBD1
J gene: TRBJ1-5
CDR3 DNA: TGTGCCAGTAGTACCGACAGGGGTCCCAATCAGCCCCAGCATTTT
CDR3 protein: CASSTDRGPNQPQHF

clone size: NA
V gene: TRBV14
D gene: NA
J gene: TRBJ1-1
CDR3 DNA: TGTGCCAGCAGCGCTGGGTACGGGTCTTTCTTT
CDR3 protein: CASSAGYGSFF

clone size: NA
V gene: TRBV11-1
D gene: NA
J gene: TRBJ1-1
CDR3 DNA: TGTGCCAGCAGCCAGAAGACAGGGAACACTGAAGCTTTCTTT
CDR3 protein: CASSQKTGNTEAFF

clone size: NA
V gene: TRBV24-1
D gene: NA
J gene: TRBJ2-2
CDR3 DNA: TGTGCCACCAGTGATTTTTACAGGGAAGGGCCCGGGGAGCTGTTTTTT
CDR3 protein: CATSDFYREGPGELFF

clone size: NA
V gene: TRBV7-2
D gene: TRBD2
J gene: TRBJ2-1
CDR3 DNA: TGTGCCAGCAGCTATAGCGGGGGGGCCTACAATGAGCAGTTCTTC
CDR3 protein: CASSYSGGAYNEQFF

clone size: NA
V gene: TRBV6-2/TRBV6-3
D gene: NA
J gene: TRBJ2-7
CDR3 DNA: TGTGCCAGCAGTTACCCCACCGGGACGTATACCACCGAGCAGTACTTC
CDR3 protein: CASSYPTGTYTTEQYF